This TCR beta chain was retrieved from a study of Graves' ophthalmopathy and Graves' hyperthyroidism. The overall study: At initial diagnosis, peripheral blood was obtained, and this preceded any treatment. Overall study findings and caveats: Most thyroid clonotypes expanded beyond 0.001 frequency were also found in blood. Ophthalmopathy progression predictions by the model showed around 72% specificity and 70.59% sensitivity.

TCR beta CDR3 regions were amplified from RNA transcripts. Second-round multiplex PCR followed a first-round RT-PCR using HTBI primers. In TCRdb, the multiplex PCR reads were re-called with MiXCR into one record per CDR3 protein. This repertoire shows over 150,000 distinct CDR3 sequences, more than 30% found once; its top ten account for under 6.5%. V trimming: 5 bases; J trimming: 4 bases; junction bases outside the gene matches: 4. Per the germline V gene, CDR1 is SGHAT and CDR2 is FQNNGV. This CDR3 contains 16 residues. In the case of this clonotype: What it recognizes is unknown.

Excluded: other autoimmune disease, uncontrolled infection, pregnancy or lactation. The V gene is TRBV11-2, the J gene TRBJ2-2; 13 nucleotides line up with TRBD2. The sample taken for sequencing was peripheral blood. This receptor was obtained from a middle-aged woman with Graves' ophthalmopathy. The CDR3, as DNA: TGTGCCAGCAGCCCGGGACTAGCGGGATCCACCGGGGAGCTGTTTTTT. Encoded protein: CASSPGLAGSTGELFF.